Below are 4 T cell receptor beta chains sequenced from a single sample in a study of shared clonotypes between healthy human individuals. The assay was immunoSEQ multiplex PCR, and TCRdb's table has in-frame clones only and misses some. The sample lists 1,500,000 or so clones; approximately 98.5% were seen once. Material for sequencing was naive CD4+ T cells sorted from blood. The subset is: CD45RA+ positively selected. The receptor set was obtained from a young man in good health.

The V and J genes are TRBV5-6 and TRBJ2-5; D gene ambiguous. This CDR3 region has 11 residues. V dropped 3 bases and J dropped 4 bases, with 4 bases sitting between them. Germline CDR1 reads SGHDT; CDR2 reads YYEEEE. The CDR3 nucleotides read TGTGCCAGCAGCTCGAGAGAGACCCAGTACTTC. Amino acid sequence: CASSSRETQYF.

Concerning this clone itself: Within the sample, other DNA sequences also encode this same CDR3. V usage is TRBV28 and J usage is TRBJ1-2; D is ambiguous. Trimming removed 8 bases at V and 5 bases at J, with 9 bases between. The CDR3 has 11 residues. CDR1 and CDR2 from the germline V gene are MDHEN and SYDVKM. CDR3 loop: CASGQVYGYTF. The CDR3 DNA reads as TGTGCCAGCGGGCAGGTGTATGGCTACACCTTC.

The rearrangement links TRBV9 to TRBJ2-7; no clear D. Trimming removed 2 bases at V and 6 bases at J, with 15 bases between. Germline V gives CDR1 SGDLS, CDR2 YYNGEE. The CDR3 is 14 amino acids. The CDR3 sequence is CASSVGSTSFEQYF. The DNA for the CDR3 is TGTGCCAGCAGCGTTGGGTCTACCAGCTTCGAGCAGTACTTC.

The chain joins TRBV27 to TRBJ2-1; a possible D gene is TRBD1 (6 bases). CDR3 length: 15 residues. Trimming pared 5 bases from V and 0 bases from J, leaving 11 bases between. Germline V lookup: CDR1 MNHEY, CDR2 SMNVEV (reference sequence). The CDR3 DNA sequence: TGTGCCAGCAGTGCAGGGGCAGGCTCCTACAATGAGCAGTTCTTC. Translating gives CASSAGAGSYNEQFF.